The clone carrying this T cell receptor (beta chain) was detected ten times or more. Its antigen is as yet unknown. Noted time point: newly diagnosed GD, antithyroid drugs for less than 3 months. After RNA was extracted from PBMCs, the TCR library was made from it. The sample belongs to a study of regulatory T cells in long-lasting Graves disease. General study results and limits: The TCR repertoire of persistent Graves' patients was less diverse than that of newly diagnosed ones.

HTBI primers from iRepertoire and Arm-PCR of CDR3 regions yielded the TCR beta libraries. TCRdb processed the multiplex PCR reads anew with MiXCR; each CDR3 protein has one entry. The sample contains over 500,000 distinct CDR3 sequences, around 15% of which appear only once. CDR3 length: 17 residues. Losses at the gene ends were 6 bases for V and 0 bases for J; bases not matched to a gene: 12. These data were likewise used in another study, on T cells in Graves' hyperthyroidism and ophthalmopathy. That report adds: Patients were aged 18 to 65, had disease duration under 2 months, and had newly diagnosed hyperthyroidism. A patient was excluded if there was uncontrolled infection, other autoimmune disease, pregnancy or lactation. Each diagnosis drew on symptoms, thyroxine, TRAb, thyroid ultrasound and orbital computed tomography findings.

The TCR comes from a man younger than 35 with Graves disease. This chain links TRBV12-3 or TRBV12-4 with TRBJ2-7; 9 bases are a match to TRBD1. The sequencing used peripheral blood mononuclear cells (PBMCs), collected at new diagnosis, from a patient treated with antithyroid drugs. The CDR3 is CASSQARQGGSSYEQYF. CDR3 nucleotides: TGTGCCAGCAGCCAAGCGAGACAGGGGGGGAGCTCCTACGAGCAGTACTTC.